These 19 T cell receptor beta chains were all obtained from the same sample, sequenced in a study of cytomegalovirus exposure and HLA in healthy donors. In the PCR, 60 Vbeta and 13 Jbeta primers were used. The repertoire was sequenced with immunoSEQ multiplex PCR; TCRdb's copy has only in-frame clones and lacks some. Among 100,000 or so clones listed, approximately 80% were seen once. Material: PBMCs. The receptor set was obtained from a woman aged 18-29 years in good health and CMV-seronegative.

The chain links TRBV18 to TRBJ2-2; D is possibly TRBD1 (5 bases). V was clipped by 2 bases and J by 7 bases, with 8 bases between them. The CDR3 has 13 amino acids. The germline V gene has CDR1 KGHSH and CDR2 LQKENI. The CDR3 loop is CASSPGAGGELFF. DNA of the CDR3: TGTGCCAGCTCACCAGGGGCCGGCGGGGAGCTGTTTTTT.

The chain employs TRBV7-9 and TRBJ1-5, with D possibly being TRBD1 (5 bases). From germline, CDR1 is SEHNR and CDR2 FQNEAQ (reference sequence). The CDR3 contains 14 residues. Trimming cost V 5 bases and J 6 bases, with 14 bases left between them. The CDR3 region has the DNA TGTGCCAGCAGCGCCGGGGGGATGGGTCAGCCCCAGCATTTT. Encoded protein: CASSAGGMGQPQHF.

This sequence joins TRBV5-1 and TRBJ1-1; D unclear. The CDR3 spans 18 residues. The germline CDR1 and CDR2 sequences are SGHRS and YFSETQ. V was clipped by 0 bases and J by 1 base, with 19 bases between them. In nucleotides, the CDR3 is TGCGCCAGCAGCTTGGATCTTATGTCGGGGAGATGGAACACTGAAGCTTTCTTT. Translating gives CASSLDLMSGRWNTEAFF.

The chain employs TRBV14 and TRBJ1-2; possibly TRBD1 for D (5 bases). Germline loops: CDR1 SGHDN, CDR2 FVKESK. The CDR3 totals 15 residues. The ends were cut back, 0 bases at V and 4 bases at J, with 12 bases in the middle. This CDR3 is CASSQEGYRGYGYTF. The CDR3 DNA sequence: TGTGCCAGCAGCCAAGAAGGTTATAGGGGCTATGGCTACACCTTC.

V usage is TRBV7-3 and J usage is TRBJ1-1; tentatively, D is TRBD1 (6 bases). V lost 5 bases to trimming and J lost 8 bases, with 18 bases between them. Germline V gene data show CDR1 as SGHTA and CDR2 as FQGTGA. The CDR3 covers 14 residues. CDR3 amino acids: CASSQNTGTREAFF. The CDR3 bases are TGTGCCAGCAGCCAAAATACCGGGACAAGGGAAGCTTTCTTT. The full variable domain, with the rest looked up from reference TRBV7-3 and TRBJ1-1, is GAGVSQTPSNKVTEKGKYVELRCDPISGHTALYWYRQSLGQGPEFLIYFQGTGAADDSGLPNDRFFAVRPEGSVSTLKIQRTERGDSAVYLCASSQNTGTREAFFGQGTRLTVV.

The gene calls are TRBV28 and TRBJ2-3, with 9 bases fitting TRBD2. The CDR3 contains 14 residues. The trim removed 7 bases at V and 3 bases at J, leaving 5 bases unmatched. Per the germline V gene, CDR1 is MDHEN and CDR2 is SYDVKM. The CDR3 bases are TGTGCCAGCACGACTAGCGGAAGAACAGATACGCAGTATTTT. This gives the protein CASTTSGRTDTQYF. Complete variable domain (other parts from reference TRBV28 and TRBJ2-3): DVKVTQSSRYLVKRTGEKVFLECVQDMDHENMFWYRQDPGLGLRLIYFSYDVKMKEKGDIPEGYSVSREKKERFSLILESASTNQTSMYLCASTTSGRTDTQYFGPGTRLTVL.

This clone was counted between two and nine times. The gene calls are TRBV6-5 and TRBJ1-1, with D possibly matching TRBD1 (5 bases). The V and J ends lost 4 bases and 6 bases respectively, with 12 bases between them. Germline V lookup: CDR1 MNHEY, CDR2 SVGAGI. The CDR3 runs 13 residues. CDR3 sequence: CASSSRVLSEAFF. The CDR3 coding sequence is TGTGCCAGCAGTTCCAGGGTACTCTCTGAAGCTTTCTTT.

This chain connects TRBV19 to TRBJ2-5, with 14 bases identical to TRBD2. The CDR3 length is 15 residues. CDR1 LNHDA and CDR2 SQIVND come from the germline V gene (reference sequence). J was trimmed by 5 bases and V by 5 bases; bases with no gene match: 4. The CDR3 here is CASSARLAGGETQYF. The CDR3 DNA is TGTGCCAGTAGTGCCAGACTAGCGGGGGGGGAGACCCAGTACTTC.

The rearrangement uses TRBV19 and TRBJ2-5, with TRBD2 identical over 8 bases. The assigned J gene may be wrong: the sequence end matches TRBJ2-7 better. Germline CDR1 is LNHDA and CDR2 is SQIVND (reference sequence). The CDR3 has 15 residues. CDR3 bases: TGTGCCAGTAGTGTTGCGGGGGGTAAAACCTACGAGCAGTACTTC. Translated: CASSVAGGKTYEQYF.

The chain uses TRBV9 and TRBJ2-1; 8 bases fit TRBD2. This CDR3 is 15 amino acids long. Trimming removed 3 bases from V and 6 bases from J; junction bases left unmatched: 8. Germline lookup yields CDR1 SGDLS and CDR2 YYNGEE. CDR3 coding DNA: TGTGCCAGCAGCGCCAGACTAGCGAATGGCAATGAGCAGTTCTTC. It specifies CASSARLANGNEQFF. Looking up the rest from reference TRBV9 and TRBJ2-1 gives the full variable domain: DSGVTQTPKHLITATGQRVTLRCSPRSGDLSVYWYQQSLDQGLQFLIQYYNGEERAKGNILERFSAQQFPDLHSELNLSSLELGDSALYFCASSARLANGNEQFFGPGTRLTVL.

CDR3 region: CASSSNNQPQHF. In DNA, the CDR3 is TGTGCCAGCAGTTCAAACAATCAGCCCCAGCATTTT. This chain uses TRBV6-6 with TRBJ1-5; D not certain. This CDR3 contains 12 residues. Germline V gene lookup returns CDR1 MNHNY and CDR2 SVGAGI (reference sequence). V lost 4 bases and J 3 bases, leaving 4 bases between the germline ends.

Turning to this clone: Other nucleotide sequences from this sample produce the same CDR3. This chain joins TRBV11-3 and TRBJ2-3; 10 nucleotides align to TRBD2. Germline CDR1 reads SGHNT; CDR2 reads YENEEA. CDR3 length: 16 residues. V was pared by 5 bases and J by 2 bases, with 7 bases of the junction left unmatched. This CDR3 is CASSELAGANTDTQYF. CDR3 DNA sequence: TGTGCCAGCAGCGAGCTAGCGGGGGCTAACACAGATACGCAGTATTTT. Together with reference TRBV11-3 and TRBJ2-3, the CDR3 gives the full variable domain: EAGVVQSPRYKIIEKKQPVAFWCNPISGHNTLYWYLQNLGQGPELLIRYENEEAVDDSQLPKDRFSAERLKGVDSTLKIQPAELGDSAVYLCASSELAGANTDTQYFGPGTRLTVL.

The chain recombines TRBV7-2 with TRBJ2-5, with D tentatively TRBD2 (6 bases). The end of the DNA aligns better with TRBJ2-7, so the J call may be wrong. From germline, CDR1 is SGHTA and CDR2 FQGNSA. The CDR3 has 16 residues. The CDR3 DNA sequence: TGTGCCAGCAGCGCGGTCGGGCTAGCGACTACTTACGAGCAGTACTTC. Protein sequence: CASSAVGLATTYEQYF.

The rearrangement uses TRBV7-6 and TRBJ2-7; 15 positions agree with TRBD2. The junction had 7 bases not matched to a gene; V was cut back by 4 bases and J by 6 bases. The CDR3 loop spans 16 amino acids. CDR1 is SGHVS and CDR2 is FNYEAQ in the germline V gene. The CDR3 is CASSSGLAGGIFEQYF. The CDR3 DNA follows: TGTGCCAGCAGCTCGGGACTAGCGGGGGGAATATTCGAGCAGTACTTC.

The rearrangement joins TRBV6-6 to TRBJ2-3, with 8 bases that match TRBD2. Trimming at V came to 6 bases and at J to 5 bases, leaving 10 bases not matched to a gene. The CDR3 covers 15 residues. Germline V gene sequence: CDR1 MNHNY, CDR2 SVGAGI (reference sequence). CDR3 nucleotides: TGTGCCAGCAGGGACACCGGGACTAGTCTAGATACGCAGTATTTT. The encoded protein is CASRDTGTSLDTQYF.

This chain connects TRBV7-3 to TRBJ2-1; the match to TRBD2 covers 10 bases. The V gene's germline CDR1 is SGHTA and CDR2 FQGTGA. The CDR3 contains 17 residues. After removal of 2 bases from V and 4 bases from J, the junction contained 8 bases not matched to a gene. CDR3 DNA sequence: TGTGCCAGCAGCTTACTCCCGAAACTAGCGGGGTACAATGAGCAGTTCTTC. As protein: CASSLLPKLAGYNEQFF.

V and J are TRBV4-3 and TRBJ2-1, with 9 bases fitting TRBD2. The ends lost 5 bases at V and 4 bases at J; junction bases unmatched: 9. Germline CDR1 is LGHNA and CDR2 is YSLEER. The CDR3 length is 16 residues. The CDR3 protein is CASSSRGGRMYNEQFF. CDR3 bases: TGCGCCAGCAGCTCGCGGGGGGGCCGAATGTACAATGAGCAGTTCTTC.

The J gene is TRBJ2-7, the V gene TRBV28; 9 bases line up with TRBD1. The germline CDR1 and CDR2 sequences are MDHEN and SYDVKM. Germline trimming cut 6 bases from V and 2 bases from J; bases unmatched to any gene: 8. The CDR3 covers 15 residues. CDR3 sequence (DNA): TGTGCCAGCAGAAACGGACAGGGGACCACCTACGAGCAGTACTTC. It codes for CASRNGQGTTYEQYF.

This clone occurred once. The gene calls are TRBV4-3 and TRBJ2-7, with 11 bases matching TRBD1. This CDR3 has 16 amino acids. J was trimmed by 3 bases and V by 1 base; bases with no gene match: 5. CDR1 is LGHNA and CDR2 is YSLEER in the germline V gene. In DNA, the CDR3 is TGCGCCAGCAGCCAAGGTCGGACAGGGGGCTTCTACGAGCAGTACTTC. Protein product: CASSQGRTGGFYEQYF.